Listed here is a single TCR beta chain. Its antigen is not yet known. No base quality information exists; no much larger clone differs at one position. These data belong to a study of shared clonotypes between healthy human individuals (TCRdb year 2020). For the wider study: A few men and two women, aged 18 to 49 years, made up the cohort. For each donor, CD4 naive and CD4 memory were each run on three plates, CD8 naive on two plates, and CD8 memory on one plate. Blood TCR repertoires of five healthy adults were deeply sequenced to estimate repertoire size and the extent of clonotype sharing between individuals. Libraries were prepared and TCR repertoires were sequenced by different laboratories using diverse techniques, in order to increase sequencing depth and limit assay-specific biases. Between about 0.85 and 8.9 billion PBMCs per donor were obtained by leukapheresis.

Using the deep immunoSEQ assay, multiplex PCR amplified TCR CDR3 regions from genomic DNA. Genomic DNA extracted from each cell subset was distributed evenly over all wells of several immunoSEQ 96-well plates, and each plate served as one replicate. For sorted subsets, approximately 210 ng of genomic DNA, equivalent to around 31,000 T cell genomes, went into each replicate PCR. Purified libraries were measured with a Qubit 3.0 fluorometer, size-checked on a Bioanalyzer 2100, and measured again with the KAPA Library Quantification kit. Every immunoSEQ 96-well plate was sequenced on a separate single-read 150-cycle Illumina NextSeq 550 flow cell. Concerning the study's data processing: Because the immunoSEQ output included only junctional sequences and no quality scores, the filtering could not be the same as the filtering used for full-length reads. To assign V/J genes and CDR3, sequences were annotated using PyIR, a Python wrapper for IgBLAST v1.9, with IMGT germline references. Reads were removed for weak V/J assignments (E-value above 1e-6), missing CDR3, stop codons, out-of-frame junctions, or ambiguous translated residues. A V3J clonotype was defined by an identical inferred V gene, J gene, and CDR3 amino acid sequence. The percentage overlap between two repertoires was calculated by dividing the number of shared unique clonotypes by the size of the smaller repertoire. RTK rarefaction, the Chao1 estimator, and Recon v2.1 estimates of unobserved clonotypes were used to assess repertoire richness. For all TCRbeta clonotypes obtained by the gDNA method from a few donors, generation probabilities were computed with OLGA. Drawn from immuneACCESS, this table holds only the in-frame rearrangements with V and J called that TCRdb kept. Clones are partly lost; checked studies trace under half to an unresolved V gene and leave the rest unexplained. V and J calls and clone size follow that table, whereas D and trimming were derived from the DNA. Within this sample are about 2.1 million clones, with about 93% of them counted one time only. Of the sample, under 2% is held by the ten largest clones.

Findings and caveats that apply to the study as a whole: Clonotypes shared by all four sorted-subset donors showed higher generation probabilities than non-shared clonotypes. Across a handful of donors, around 5% of naive CD4, 3% to 4% of naive CD8, 2.3% of memory CD4, and about 0.44% of memory CD8 clonotypes were shared. Pairwise subsampling indicated that sequencing depth was expected to affect the degree of clonotype sharing among donors. Incomplete sequencing was indicated by rarefaction of sorted-subset datasets, despite the large sequencing depth. Sampling was restricted to blood, and TCR repertoires in tissues likely differ from the TCR repertoires found in blood. Naive subsets generally had larger estimated clonotype richness than memory subsets. The genetic and exposure-history diversity represented was limited by the small number of donors.

V and J lose 0 bases and 1 base, and a span of 7 bases separates them. From the germline V gene, CDR1 is SGDLS and CDR2 is YYNGEE. From its cysteine to its phenylalanine, the CDR3 spans 15 amino acids. Here the CDR3 DNA is all that survives: 45 bases in frame from base 1. For the CD8 naive samples, CD45RO-negative cells were positively selected for CCR7, yielding a CD45RA+CCR7+ population from which TemRA cells were excluded. Healthy HIV-negative adults with no recently reported acute infections or vaccinations were included as donors. Every donor was a Caucasian adult residing in Nashville, Tennessee, USA. After blood collection by leukapheresis, PBMCs were isolated using Ficoll-Histopaque density gradient centrifugation and then cryopreserved in the vapor phase of liquid nitrogen. Purity and quantity of every magnetically sorted T cell population were checked by analytical flow cytometry. Each sorted fraction had its genomic DNA isolated and then quantified by UV absorbance on a Nanodrop 2000c.

Sequencing used naive CD8+ T cells from PBMCs. The cell subset or site label, read with the paper, signifies: CD45RA+CCR7+. This chain is built from TRBV9 and TRBJ1-4; the D gene identity is not certain. This clonotype originated in a man younger than 30 in good health. Some clones in this sample may be carry-over from other donors' samples. The CDR3 protein sequence reads: CASSVGVRTNEKLFF. The base sequence is TGTGCCAGCAGCGTAGGGGTACGAACTAATGAAAAACTGTTTTTT.